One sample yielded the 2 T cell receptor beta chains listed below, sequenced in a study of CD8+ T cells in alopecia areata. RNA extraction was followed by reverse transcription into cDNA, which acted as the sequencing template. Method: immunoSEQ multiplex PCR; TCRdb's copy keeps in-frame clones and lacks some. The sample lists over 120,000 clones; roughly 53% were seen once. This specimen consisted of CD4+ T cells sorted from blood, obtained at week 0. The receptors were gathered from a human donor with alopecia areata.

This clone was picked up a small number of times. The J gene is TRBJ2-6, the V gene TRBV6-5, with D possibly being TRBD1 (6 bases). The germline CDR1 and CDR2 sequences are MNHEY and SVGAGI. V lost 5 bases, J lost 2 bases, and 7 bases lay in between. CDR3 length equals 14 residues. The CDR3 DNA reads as TGTGCCAGCAGTCCAGGGGCTGGGGCCAACGTCCTGACTTTC. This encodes CASSPGAGANVLTF.

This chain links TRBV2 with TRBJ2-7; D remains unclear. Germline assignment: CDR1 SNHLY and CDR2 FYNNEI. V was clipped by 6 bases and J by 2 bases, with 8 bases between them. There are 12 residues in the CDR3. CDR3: CASRQAPYEQYF. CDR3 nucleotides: TGTGCCAGCAGGCAGGCTCCCTACGAGCAGTACTTC.